The clone carrying this TCR beta chain was counted between two and nine times. Its antigen is currently unknown. The entry originates in a study of T cells after yellow fever vaccination. General observations from the study: A large majority of primary-vaccination clones showed up again after the booster (approximately 95% CD4, around 90% CD8).

The ends were cut back, 5 bases at V and 1 base at J, with 12 bases in the middle. The CDR3 is made up of 15 amino acids. It was through 5'RACE template switching that TCR cDNA was made, with a universal primer site and UMIs added. Each CDR3 protein is one row after TCRdb ran MiXCR on the 5' RACE reads. Of 610,000 or so distinct CDR3 sequences listed, 9% to 15% are singletons. J is TRBJ1-3 and V is TRBV12-3 or TRBV12-4; D not certain. Sequencing used PBMCs, obtained on the day of the yellow fever booster vaccination. This clonotype originated in a man aged 25 to 40 who received the YFV17D yellow fever vaccine. The CDR3 sequence is CASSPGEGSGNTIYF. DNA for the CDR3: TGTGCCAGCAGTCCCGGGGAGGGATCTGGAAACACCATATATTTT.